The present T cell receptor (beta chain) was sequenced within a study of vaccination effects on CD4 cells after COVID-19. Sequencing was performed with immunoSEQ multiplex PCR; in TCRdb, only in-frame clones are kept and a portion is missing. The repertoire has roughly 56,000 clones, 73% of them found once; the top ten carry about 1.2%. Before sequencing, viral peptide pools were used by the ViraFEST assay to expand antigen-specific CD4+ T cells. Upon completion of about 10 days in culture, CD4+ T cells were isolated. Every participant took two doses of the BNT162b2 or mRNA-1273 vaccine. Days 3 and 7 saw half the medium replaced with IL-2 medium. On this clone: Antigen unknown. An end of the junction does not agree with germline; a read error may underlie this.

CDR1 SEHNR and CDR2 FQNEAQ come from the germline V gene (reference sequence). The length of the CDR3 is 11 residues. Study-wide results and limits: Infection- and vaccine-induced clones contracted markedly late after vaccination.

The J gene is TRBJ1-2, the V gene TRBV7-9, with TRBD1 as a possible D gene (5 bases). The specimen was CD4+ T cells from PBMCs cultured with HCoV-229E spike peptides, collected after COVID-19 vaccination. This clonotype originated in a human donor who received a COVID-19 vaccine. The CDR3 DNA is TGTGCCAGCAGCTTAGCCGGGGCCCCTCTCTTC. Protein product: CASSLAGAPLF.